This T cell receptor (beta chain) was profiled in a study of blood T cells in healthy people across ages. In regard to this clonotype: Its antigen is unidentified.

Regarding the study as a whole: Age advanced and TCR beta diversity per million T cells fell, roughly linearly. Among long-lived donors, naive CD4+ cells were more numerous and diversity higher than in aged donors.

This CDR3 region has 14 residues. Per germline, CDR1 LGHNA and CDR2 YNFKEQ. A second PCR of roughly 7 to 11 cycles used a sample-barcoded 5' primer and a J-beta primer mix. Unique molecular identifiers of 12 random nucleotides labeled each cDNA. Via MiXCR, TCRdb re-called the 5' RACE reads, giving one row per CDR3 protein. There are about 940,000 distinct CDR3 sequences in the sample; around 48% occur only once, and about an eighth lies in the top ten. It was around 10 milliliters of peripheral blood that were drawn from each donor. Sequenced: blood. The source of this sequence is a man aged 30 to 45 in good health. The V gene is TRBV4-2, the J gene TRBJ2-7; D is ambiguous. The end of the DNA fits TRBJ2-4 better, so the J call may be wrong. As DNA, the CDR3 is TGTGCCAGCAGCCAGGAATTGGTTGTGAACATTCAGTACTTC. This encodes CASSQELVVNIQYF.